Presented here are 18 T cell receptor beta chains from one specimen sequenced in a study of response to subunit inactivated influenza vaccine. TCRdb ran MiXCR on the RT-PCR reads and lists one entry per CDR3 protein. The repertoire holds hundreds of thousands of distinct CDR3 sequences, with roughly 18% as singletons. The starting material was PBMCs from blood, obtained around 5 days after vaccination. The receptors here all came from a man between 50 and 59 years old who received an inactivated influenza vaccine.

This clonotype was detected a few times. This chain uses TRBV12-3 or TRBV12-4 with TRBJ1-6, with D unclear. Trimming pared 1 base from V and 14 bases from J, leaving 9 bases between. The CDR3 length is 12 residues. The CDR3 region is CASSLGVVALHF. CDR3 nucleotide sequence: TGTGCCAGCAGTTTAGGGGTTGTGGCCCTCCACTTT.

V is TRBV7-9 and J is TRBJ1-3; no reliable D call. CDR3 length: 14 residues. Germline V gives CDR1 SEHNR, CDR2 FQNEAQ (reference sequence). Trimming removed 5 bases from V and 3 bases from J, with 11 bases in between. The CDR3 reads CASSLDGFGNTIYF. CDR3 coding DNA: TGTGCCAGCAGCCTCGACGGTTTTGGAAACACCATATATTTT.

This clonotype was detected many times. The CDR3 is CASSYSEGMGTEAFF. The CDR3 DNA reads as TGTGCCAGCAGTTACTCGGAGGGTATGGGGACTGAAGCTTTCTTT. The chain is built from TRBV6-5 and TRBJ1-1; D remains unclear. Germline V gene sequence: CDR1 MNHEY, CDR2 SVGAGI. V was cut by 0 bases and J by 5 bases, with 13 bases left in between. The CDR3 is made up of 15 amino acids.

This clonotype was seen more than once but under ten times. V and J are TRBV10-3 and TRBJ2-1, with D uncertain. V was trimmed by 6 bases and J by 0 bases, leaving 18 bases between them. Germline V lookup: CDR1 ENHRY, CDR2 SYGVKD. The CDR3 spans 17 residues. In DNA form, the CDR3 reads TGTGCCATCAGCCCCCGGTCTCATCGAAGCTCCTACAATGAGCAGTTCTTC. The encoded protein is CAISPRSHRSSYNEQFF.

The rearrangement uses TRBV5-1 and TRBJ2-5, with TRBD1 matching 9 bases. The J segment lost 4 bases and the V segment lost 8 bases, leaving 9 bases of the junction unmatched. Looked up from germline, CDR1 is SGHRS and CDR2 is YFSETQ. The CDR3 totals 14 residues. CDR3 region: CASRSGQGTETQYF. The CDR3 DNA follows: TGCGCCAGTAGGAGCGGACAGGGGACAGAGACCCAGTACTTC.

This clonotype was seen a handful of times. J is TRBJ2-5 and V is TRBV28; D possibly matches TRBD1 or TRBD2 (5 bases each). The CDR3 covers 16 residues. The germline V gene has CDR1 MDHEN and CDR2 SYDVKM. V was trimmed by 5 bases and J by 4 bases, leaving 20 bases between them. For the CDR3, the DNA is TGTGCCAGCAGTGGACTCCGGGACGCGGGCTTAGAGACCCAGTACTTC. This sequence encodes CASSGLRDAGLETQYF.

The chain has TRBV24-1 and TRBJ2-7, with 8 bases aligning to TRBD1. Looked up from germline, CDR1 is KGHDR and CDR2 is SFDVKD. V shed 7 bases, J shed 1 base, and the junction held 5 bases outside the gene matches. This CDR3 spans 14 amino acids. Here the CDR3 DNA reads TGTGCCACCAGCGCCGGGACAGGTTCCTACGAGCAGTACTTC. This sequence encodes CATSAGTGSYEQYF.

This clonotype was observed a handful of times. The chain is built from TRBV20-1 and TRBJ2-1; 14 bases agree with TRBD2. The V gene's germline CDR1 is DFQATT and CDR2 SNEGSKA (reference sequence). The CDR3 consists of 20 residues. V lost 0 bases and J lost 3; bases outside the gene matches: 13. Here the CDR3 DNA reads TGCAGTGCTAGAGACCCTGGACTAGCGGGGGGCCGTGCGGGCTACAATGAGCAGTTCTTC. Translated, it gives CSARDPGLAGGRAGYNEQFF.

This clonotype was seen more than once but under ten times. The chain joins TRBV12-3 or TRBV12-4 to TRBJ2-5; 7 bases are shared with TRBD1. The CDR3 length is 14 residues. Losses at the gene ends were 1 base for V and 6 bases for J; bases not matched to a gene: 5. CDR3 coding DNA: TGTGCCAGCAGTTTAGGAGCGAGGGGGCAGACCCAGTACTTC. Translated: CASSLGARGQTQYF.

This chain links TRBV4-2 with TRBJ2-2; a weak D match, TRBD1 (5 bases). Germline CDR1 is LGHNA and CDR2 is YNFKEQ. The length of the CDR3 is 13 residues. The V gene lost 8 bases and the J gene lost 5 bases, with 12 bases spanning the gap. The CDR3 sequence is CASYKGRTGELFF. In DNA, the CDR3 is TGTGCCAGCTATAAGGGGCGGACCGGGGAGCTGTTTTTT.

This clonotype was counted only a few times. The chain has TRBV20-1 and TRBJ2-1; the D gene is possibly TRBD2 (6 bases). The CDR3 runs to 15 residues. V dropped 6 bases and J dropped 7 bases, with 22 bases sitting between them. Germline CDR1 DFQATT, CDR2 SNEGSKA (reference sequence). The CDR3 here is CSAQEIGGPRNEQFF. The CDR3 nucleotides are TGCAGTGCCCAAGAGATCGGGGGACCTAGGAATGAGCAGTTCTTC.

The V and J genes are TRBV9 and TRBJ2-1; tentative D call: TRBD1 (6 bases). Per germline, CDR1 SGDLS and CDR2 YYNGEE. Trimming stripped 0 bases from V and 9 bases from J, with 13 bases between. The CDR3 loop spans 14 amino acids. The CDR3 DNA follows: TGTGCCAGCAGCGTAGGGGGGCCCTACGGTGAGCAGTTCTTC. It specifies CASSVGGPYGEQFF.

V gene TRBV18 combines with J gene TRBJ2-1; TRBD2 matches at 11 bases. This CDR3 is 15 amino acids long. J was trimmed by 3 bases and V by 8 bases; bases with no gene match: 6. Germline-derived CDR1 and CDR2 are KGHSH and LQKENI. The CDR3 loop reads CASNPGLAVYNEQFF. CDR3 in DNA: TGTGCCAGCAATCCGGGACTAGCGGTCTACAATGAGCAGTTCTTC.

The V gene is TRBV20-1, the J gene TRBJ1-2; D gene uncertain. Looked up from germline, CDR1 is DFQATT and CDR2 is SNEGSKA (reference sequence). The V end lost 1 base, the J end lost 1 base, and 10 bases lay between the germline ends. This CDR3 comprises 14 residues. The CDR3 DNA is TGCAGTGCTAGAGCCCAAGGTTATAACTATGGCTACACCTTC. It translates to CSARAQGYNYGYTF.

The gene calls are TRBV6-2 or TRBV6-3 and TRBJ2-7; possible D gene TRBD2, 7 bases. Germline V CDR1 and CDR2: MNHEY, SVGEGT. CDR3 size: 16 residues. Trimming shortened V by 7 bases and J by 4 bases, and 23 bases separated the two germline ends. CDR3 in DNA: TGTGCCAGCACCACCTTCGCGTCGGGGGGCAGTTACGAGCAGTACTTC. Protein: CASTTFASGGSYEQYF.

This clonotype has a count of ten or more. CDR3 DNA sequence: TGCAGCGTACTGTGGAACTATGGCTACACCTTC. Translated, it gives CSVLWNYGYTF. The gene calls are TRBV29-1 and TRBJ1-2; D call uncertain. Germline assignment: CDR1 SQVTM and CDR2 ANQGSEA. The V end lost 6 bases, the J end lost 2 bases, and 7 bases lay between the germline ends. This CDR3 region has 11 residues.

This clonotype occurred a few times. The V and J genes are TRBV7-8 and TRBJ2-5; 8 bases line up with TRBD1. The CDR3 is made up of 13 amino acids. Germline V gives CDR1 SGHVS, CDR2 FQNEAQ. V was clipped by 5 bases and J by 5 bases; unmatched bases: 4. CDR3 DNA: TGTGCCAGCAGCGCGGGACAGGTGGAGACCCAGTACTTC. Translated: CASSAGQVETQYF.

The V and J genes are TRBV14 and TRBJ2-3; TRBD2 matches at 10 bases. This CDR3 is built from 14 residues. Germline assignment: CDR1 SGHDN and CDR2 FVKESK. The J segment lost 8 bases and the V segment lost 4 bases, leaving 6 bases of the junction unmatched. The CDR3: CASSLGLARATQYF. CDR3 DNA: TGTGCCAGCAGCCTGGGACTAGCGAGGGCTACGCAGTATTTT.